One and the same sample provided the 17 T cell receptor beta chains below, sequenced in a study of monozygotic twins with inflammatory bowel disease. For each CDR3 protein, TCRdb gives one entry from its re-call of the 5' RACE reads, without DNA. There are fewer than 200,000 distinct CDR3 sequences in the sample, with 2.4% held by the top ten. Sequencing was done on a sample of blood. These receptors were collected from a human donor with ulcerative colitis or Crohn's disease, or a healthy co-twin of an affected twin (not recorded which).

CDR3 amino acids: CASSLRYFGPGQGVSYEQYF. V is TRBV19 and J is TRBJ2-7; TCRdb's D call, TRBD1, is unchecked because there is no DNA. Germline V gene data show CDR1 as LNHDA and CDR2 as SQIVND (reference sequence). The CDR3 is 20 amino acids.

The chain carries TRBV4-1 and TRBJ1-1. CDR1 is MGHRA, CDR2 YSYEKL, per germline. CDR3 length equals 15 residues. The chain's CDR3 is CASSQDNRVNTEAFF.

The V gene is TRBV10-3, the J gene TRBJ2-5; the TCRdb D gene call, TRBD2, has no DNA to confirm it. This CDR3 comprises 18 residues. CDR1 and CDR2 from the germline V gene are ENHRY and SYGVKD. The CDR3 here is CAVSERQLAGGPRETQYF.

The rearrangement uses TRBV25-1 and TRBJ2-2. Germline V CDR1 and CDR2: MGHDK, SYGVNS. CDR3 length: 11 residues. Here the CDR3 reads CASRMSGELFF.

The V call is TRBV5-1, the J call TRBJ1-2; TCRdb gives TRBD1 as the D gene, but with no DNA this cannot be confirmed. The germline CDR1 and CDR2 sequences are SGHRS and YFSETQ. This CDR3 has 13 residues. The CDR3 is CASSPDTGTGYTF.

The genes are TRBV5-1 and TRBJ2-5; TCRdb's D call, TRBD2, is unchecked because there is no DNA. The CDR3 runs to 15 residues. CDR1 and CDR2 (germline): SGHRS, YFSETQ. The CDR3 sequence is CASSLEVDGPKTQYF.

CDR3 residues: CSAGDRGIPNTEAFF. The V call is TRBV20-1, the J call TRBJ1-1; TCRdb picks TRBD1, but there is no DNA to check that call. Germline lookup yields CDR1 DFQATT and CDR2 SNEGSKA (reference sequence). This CDR3 spans 15 amino acids.

The chain recombines TRBV5-1 with TRBJ1-3; lacking DNA, the TRBD1 call made by TCRdb goes unchecked. CDR3 length: 15 residues. Per germline, CDR1 SGHRS and CDR2 YFSETQ. The chain's CDR3 is CASSRDGSSGNTIYF.

The chain carries TRBV18 and TRBJ2-1; there is no DNA to check the TCRdb D call of TRBD1. Germline V CDR1 and CDR2: KGHSH, LQKENI. This CDR3 has 17 amino acids. Here the CDR3 reads CASSPSDSGQTRGEQFF.

This chain links TRBV4-3 with TRBJ2-1; there is no DNA to check the TCRdb D call of TRBD1. The CDR3 is 13 amino acids. CDR1 LGHNA and CDR2 YSLEER come from the germline V gene. CDR3 residues: CASSQDSRGSQFF.

The chain has TRBV20-1 and TRBJ2-5. The CDR3 spans 14 residues. From germline, CDR1 is DFQATT and CDR2 SNEGSKA (reference sequence). The CDR3 here is CSARRFGYQETQYF.

The chain has TRBV7-7 and TRBJ2-3. CDR3 length: 13 residues. Germline-derived CDR1 and CDR2 are SSHAT and FNYEAQ (reference sequence). CDR3 residues: CASSKVRTDTQYF.

V gene TRBV20-1 combines with J gene TRBJ2-1; no DNA is available, so the TRBD2 call from TCRdb remains unchecked. This CDR3 is built from 11 residues. Germline CDR1 and CDR2: DFQATT and SNEGSKA (reference sequence). The chain's CDR3 is CSASRRVEQFF.

CDR3 loop: CSARSRDRGFNSPLHF. The rearrangement joins TRBV20-1 to TRBJ1-6; the D gene TCRdb calls, TRBD1, cannot be checked with no DNA. The CDR3 length is 16 residues. The germline V gene has CDR1 DFQATT and CDR2 SNEGSKA (reference sequence).

This chain uses TRBV4-3 with TRBJ2-7. The CDR3 runs to 14 residues. Per the germline V gene, CDR1 is LGHNA and CDR2 is YSLEER. The CDR3 here is CASSQDEWSYEQYF.

V usage is TRBV30 and J usage is TRBJ2-6. CDR3 size: 14 residues. Germline CDR1 GTSNPN, CDR2 SVGIG (reference sequence). This chain's CDR3 is CAWSVMAGANVLTF.

This sequence joins TRBV7-2 and TRBJ1-1; TCRdb returns TRBD1, unconfirmable since there is no DNA. The CDR3 extends over 14 amino acids. Germline V gene lookup returns CDR1 SGHTA and CDR2 FQGNSA. The CDR3 here is CASSFTGLDTEAFF.